This TCR beta chain was recorded in a study of blood T cell repertoires in COVID-19. Study background: Spain, Italy and the United States supplied samples that represented acute and convalescent COVID-19.

In the authors' workflow: Estimation of nucleated cell counts was performed using reference gene primer amplification. Assay: immunoSEQ multiplex PCR; the TCRdb copy retains only in-frame clones and omits some. V and J calls plus clone size are reproduced from that table; the DNA served to infer D and trimming. The sample includes 110,000 or so clones, roughly 80% of them seen just once. Looked up from germline, CDR1 is MNHEY and CDR2 is SVGAGI. After removal of 9 bases from V and 6 bases from J, the junction contained 9 bases not matched to a gene. The CDR3 sequence is 13 residues long. The sample was peripheral blood. This clonotype originated in a man aged 45 to 65 with acute or convalescent COVID-19. This rearrangement joins TRBV6-5 to TRBJ2-7; 9 positions agree with TRBD1. Here the CDR3 reads CASSRQGDGEQYF. The DNA for the CDR3 is TGTGCCAGTTCACGACAGGGGGATGGCGAGCAGTACTTC.